The TCR beta chain described here comes from a study of CD8 T cells in ankylosing spondylitis. Remarks on this clonotype: Its antigen is not known.

The CDR3 extends over 14 amino acids. The germline V gene encodes CDR1 MDHEN and CDR2 SYDVKM. The ends were cut back, 3 bases at V and 8 bases at J, with 13 bases in the middle. Study outcomes and limitations: Clones linked to disease, bearing a CD8+ phenotype, were relatively rare in peripheral blood. Seemingly distinctive of ankylosing spondylitis blood was a TCR beta motif formed by eight highly homologous variants. Disease-linked clones reportedly concentrated significantly in matched ankylosing spondylitis synovial fluid. Some of these motif variants have turned up before, in reports on reactive arthritis synovial fluid and blood.

For TCR beta, libraries came from quantitative 5'-RACE with molecular barcodes. TCRdb fed the 5' RACE reads into MiXCR, producing one record per CDR3 protein. The data contain 750,000 to 850,000 distinct CDR3 sequences, 10% to 15% of them seen just once; the ten biggest clones take up more than 0.5%. This clonotype was obtained from a male donor with ankylosing spondylitis. The V and J genes are TRBV28 and TRBJ1-4; maybe TRBD1 (5 bases). Sequences were obtained from blood, either unsorted or a sorted T cell fraction (not recorded which). Written as DNA, the CDR3 is TGTGCCAGCAGTTTCGTAGGGACGGGGGAAAAACTGTTTTTT. Its protein is CASSFVGTGEKLFF.